This T cell receptor (beta chain) appears in the sequencing data of a study of OX40 agonist ivuxolimab in advanced cancers. Study-wide context: Mean age around 64 years, range roughly 20 to 85; approximately 80% male. Of the patients, three showed partial responses, one with hepatocellular carcinoma and two with cutaneous melanoma.

The CDR3 loop spans 14 amino acids. Deletions cut 5 bases from V and 9 bases from J, with 20 bases between. From germline, CDR1 is SGDLS and CDR2 YYNGEE. The protocol was immunoSEQ multiplex PCR, while the TCRdb copy is restricted to in-frame clones and leaves out a portion. The sample includes about 33,000 clones, more than 60% of them seen just once. Blood specimens came from baseline, cycle 4 day 1, and cycle 7 day 1. The receptor was isolated from an adult with an advanced solid tumor such as melanoma, head and neck, liver or kidney cancer. The specimen comprised CD4+ or CD8+ T cells sorted from blood, sampled in a trial of the OX40 agonist ivuxolimab. The chain is built from TRBV9 and TRBJ1-1; D is perhaps TRBD1 (5 bases). The CDR3 protein is CASSPGRETLKAFF. In DNA, the CDR3 is TGTGCCAGCAGTCCGGGACGGGAGACACTGAAAGCTTTCTTT.